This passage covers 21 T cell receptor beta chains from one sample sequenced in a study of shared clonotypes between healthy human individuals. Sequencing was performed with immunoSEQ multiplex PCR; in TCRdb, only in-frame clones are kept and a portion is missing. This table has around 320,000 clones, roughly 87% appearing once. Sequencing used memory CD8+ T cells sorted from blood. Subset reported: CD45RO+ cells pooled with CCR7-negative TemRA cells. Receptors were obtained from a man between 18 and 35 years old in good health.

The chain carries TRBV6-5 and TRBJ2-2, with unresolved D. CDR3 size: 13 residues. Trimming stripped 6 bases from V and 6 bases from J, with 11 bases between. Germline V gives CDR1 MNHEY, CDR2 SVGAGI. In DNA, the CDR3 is TGTGCCAGCAGCCCCCTAGAGTCCGGGGAGCTGTTTTTT. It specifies CASSPLESGELFF.

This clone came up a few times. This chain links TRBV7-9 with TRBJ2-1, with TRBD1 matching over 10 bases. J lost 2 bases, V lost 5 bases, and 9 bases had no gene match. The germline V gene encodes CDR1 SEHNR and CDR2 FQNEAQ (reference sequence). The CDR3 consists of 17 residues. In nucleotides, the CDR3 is TGTGCCAGCAGCCCCCGGGGAGGGACAGGGGCCTACAATGAGCAGTTCTTC. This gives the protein CASSPRGGTGAYNEQFF. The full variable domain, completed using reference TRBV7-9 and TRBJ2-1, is DTGVSQNPRHKITKRGQNVTFRCDPISEHNRLYWYRQTLGQGPEFLTYFQNEAQLEKSRLLSDRFSAERPKGSFSTLEIQRTEQGDSAMYLCASSPRGGTGAYNEQFFGPGTRLTVL.

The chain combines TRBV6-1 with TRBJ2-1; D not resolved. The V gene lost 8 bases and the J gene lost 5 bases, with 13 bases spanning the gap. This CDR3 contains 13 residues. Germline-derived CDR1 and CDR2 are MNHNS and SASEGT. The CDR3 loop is CASQDPWDNEQFF. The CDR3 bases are TGTGCCAGCCAGGATCCCTGGGACAATGAGCAGTTCTTC.

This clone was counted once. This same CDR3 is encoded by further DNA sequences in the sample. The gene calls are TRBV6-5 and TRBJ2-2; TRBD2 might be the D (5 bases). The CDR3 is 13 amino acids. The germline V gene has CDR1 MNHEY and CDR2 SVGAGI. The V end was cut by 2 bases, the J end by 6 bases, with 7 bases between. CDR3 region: CASSYVGAGELFF. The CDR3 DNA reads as TGTGCCAGCAGTTACGTGGGAGCCGGGGAGCTGTTTTTT.

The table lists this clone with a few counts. CDR3: CASSLFGAAYGYTF. The CDR3 DNA is TGCGCCAGCAGCTTGTTCGGGGCCGCCTATGGCTACACCTTC. The chain employs TRBV5-1 and TRBJ1-2; D is possibly TRBD1 (5 bases). Trimming took 1 base from V and 4 from J, leaving 11 bases between them. The germline CDR1 and CDR2 sequences are SGHRS and YFSETQ. CDR3 length: 14 amino acids.

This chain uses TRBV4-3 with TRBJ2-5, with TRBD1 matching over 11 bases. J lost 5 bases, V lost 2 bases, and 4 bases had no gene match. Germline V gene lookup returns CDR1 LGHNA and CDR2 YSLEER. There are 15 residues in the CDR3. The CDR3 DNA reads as TGCGCCAGCAGCCAATACCGGGACAGGGGGGAGACCCAGTACTTC. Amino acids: CASSQYRDRGETQYF.

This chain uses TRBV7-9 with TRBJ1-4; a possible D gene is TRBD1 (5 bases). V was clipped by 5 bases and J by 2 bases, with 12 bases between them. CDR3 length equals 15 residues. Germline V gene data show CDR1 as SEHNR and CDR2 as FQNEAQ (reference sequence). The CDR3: CASSDPQVTNEKLFF. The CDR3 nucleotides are TGTGCCAGCAGCGACCCACAGGTGACTAATGAAAAACTGTTTTTT. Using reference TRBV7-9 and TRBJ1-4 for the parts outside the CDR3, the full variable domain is DTGVSQNPRHKITKRGQNVTFRCDPISEHNRLYWYRQTLGQGPEFLTYFQNEAQLEKSRLLSDRFSAERPKGSFSTLEIQRTEQGDSAMYLCASSDPQVTNEKLFFGSGTQLSVL.

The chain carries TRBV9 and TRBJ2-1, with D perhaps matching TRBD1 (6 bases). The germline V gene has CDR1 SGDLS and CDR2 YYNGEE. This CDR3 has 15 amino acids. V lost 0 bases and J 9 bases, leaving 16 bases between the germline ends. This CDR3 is CASSVEGTTLSEQFF. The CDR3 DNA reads TGTGCCAGCAGCGTAGAAGGGACAACGCTCTCTGAGCAGTTCTTC.

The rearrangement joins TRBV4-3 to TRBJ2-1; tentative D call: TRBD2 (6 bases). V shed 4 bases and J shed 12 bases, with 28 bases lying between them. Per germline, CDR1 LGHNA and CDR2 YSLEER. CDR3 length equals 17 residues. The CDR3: CASSPGELAFSLGGQFF. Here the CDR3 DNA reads TGCGCCAGCAGCCCGGGAGAACTAGCTTTTTCACTGGGTGGGCAGTTCTTC.

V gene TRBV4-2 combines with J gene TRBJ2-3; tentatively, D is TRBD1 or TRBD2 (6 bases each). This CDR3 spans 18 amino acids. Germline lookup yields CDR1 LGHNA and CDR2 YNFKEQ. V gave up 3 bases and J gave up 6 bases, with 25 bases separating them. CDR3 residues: CASSQYSDVGGPFDTQYF. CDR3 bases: TGTGCCAGCAGCCAGTATTCAGATGTGGGGGGCCCTTTTGATACGCAGTATTTT.

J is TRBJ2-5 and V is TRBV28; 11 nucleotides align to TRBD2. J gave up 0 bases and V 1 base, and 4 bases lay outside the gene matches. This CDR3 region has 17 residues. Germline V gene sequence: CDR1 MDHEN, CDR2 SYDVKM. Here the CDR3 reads CASSLSLAGGHQETQYF. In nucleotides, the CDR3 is TGTGCCAGCAGTTTATCCCTAGCGGGGGGCCACCAAGAGACCCAGTACTTC.

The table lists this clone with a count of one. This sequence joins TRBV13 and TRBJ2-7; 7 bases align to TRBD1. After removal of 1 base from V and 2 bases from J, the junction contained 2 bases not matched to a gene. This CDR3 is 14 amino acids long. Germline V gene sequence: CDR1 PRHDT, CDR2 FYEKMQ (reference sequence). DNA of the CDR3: TGTGCCAGCAGCTTAGCCAGGGGGACCTACGAGCAGTACTTC. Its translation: CASSLARGTYEQYF.

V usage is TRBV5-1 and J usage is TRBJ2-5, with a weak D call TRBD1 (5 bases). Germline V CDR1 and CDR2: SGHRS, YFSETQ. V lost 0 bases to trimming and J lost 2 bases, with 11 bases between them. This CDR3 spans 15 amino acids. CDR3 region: CASSLEDTLQETQYF. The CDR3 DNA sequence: TGCGCCAGCAGCTTGGAGGACACCCTACAAGAGACCCAGTACTTC.

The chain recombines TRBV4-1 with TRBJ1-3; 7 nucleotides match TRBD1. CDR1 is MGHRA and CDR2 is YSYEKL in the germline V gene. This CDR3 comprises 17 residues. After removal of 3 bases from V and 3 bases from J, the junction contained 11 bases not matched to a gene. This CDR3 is CASSHEPGQRVGNTIYF. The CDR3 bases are TGCGCCAGCAGCCACGAGCCGGGACAGAGAGTTGGAAACACCATATATTTT.

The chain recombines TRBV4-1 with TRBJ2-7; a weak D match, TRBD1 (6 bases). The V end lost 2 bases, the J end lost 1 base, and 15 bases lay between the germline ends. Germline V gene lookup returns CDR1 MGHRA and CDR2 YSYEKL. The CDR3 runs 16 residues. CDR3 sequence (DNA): TGCGCCAGCAGCCAATACCAGGGGCCTCGATCCTACGAGCAGTACTTC. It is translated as CASSQYQGPRSYEQYF.

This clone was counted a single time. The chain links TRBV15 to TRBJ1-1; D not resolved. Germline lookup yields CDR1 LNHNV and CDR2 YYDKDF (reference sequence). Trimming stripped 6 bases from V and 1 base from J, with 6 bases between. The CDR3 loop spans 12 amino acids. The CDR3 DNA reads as TGTGCCACCAGTCCAGGGAACACTGAAGCTTTCTTT. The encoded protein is CATSPGNTEAFF. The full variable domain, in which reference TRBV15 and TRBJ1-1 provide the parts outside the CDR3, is DAMVIQNPRYQVTQFGKPVTLSCSQTLNHNVMYWYQQKSSQAPKLLFHYYDKDFNNEADTPDNFQSRRPNTSFCFLDIRSPGLGDTAMYLCATSPGNTEAFFGQGTRLTVV.

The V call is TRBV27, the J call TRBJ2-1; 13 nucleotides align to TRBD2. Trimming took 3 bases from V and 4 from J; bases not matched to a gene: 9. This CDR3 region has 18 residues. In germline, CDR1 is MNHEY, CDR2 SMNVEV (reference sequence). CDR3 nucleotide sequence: TGTGCCAGCAGTTTGACCGTGGGACTAGCGGGACCTTACAATGAGCAGTTCTTC. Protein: CASSLTVGLAGPYNEQFF.

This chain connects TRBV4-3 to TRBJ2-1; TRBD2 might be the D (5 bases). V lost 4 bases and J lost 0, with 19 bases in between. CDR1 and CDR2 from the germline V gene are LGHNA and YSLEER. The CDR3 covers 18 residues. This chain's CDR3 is CASSPSSSGISSYNEQFF. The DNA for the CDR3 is TGCGCCAGCAGCCCGTCCTCCAGCGGAATTAGCTCCTACAATGAGCAGTTCTTC.

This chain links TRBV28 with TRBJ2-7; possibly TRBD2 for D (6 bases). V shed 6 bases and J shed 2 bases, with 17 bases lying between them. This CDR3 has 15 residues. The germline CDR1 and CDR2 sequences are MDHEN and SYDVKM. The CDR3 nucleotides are TGTGCCAGCAGCCCACCTTGGGAGGACCCCTACGAGCAGTACTTC. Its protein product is CASSPPWEDPYEQYF. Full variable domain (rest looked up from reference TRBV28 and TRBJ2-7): DVKVTQSSRYLVKRTGEKVFLECVQDMDHENMFWYRQDPGLGLRLIYFSYDVKMKEKGDIPEGYSVSREKKERFSLILESASTNQTSMYLCASSPPWEDPYEQYFGPGTRLTVT.

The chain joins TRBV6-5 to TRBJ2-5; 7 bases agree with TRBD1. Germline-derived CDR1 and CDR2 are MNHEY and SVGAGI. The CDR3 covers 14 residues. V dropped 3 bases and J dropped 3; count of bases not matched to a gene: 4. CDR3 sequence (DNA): TGTGCCAGCAGTTATTACAGGGGAGAAGAGACCCAGTACTTC. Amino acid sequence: CASSYYRGEETQYF.

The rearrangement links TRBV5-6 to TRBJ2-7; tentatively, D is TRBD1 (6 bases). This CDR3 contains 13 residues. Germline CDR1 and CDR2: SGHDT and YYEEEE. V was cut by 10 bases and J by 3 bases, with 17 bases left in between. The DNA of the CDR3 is TGTGCCCCATTCCGGACAGACAACTACGAGCAGTACTTC. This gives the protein CAPFRTDNYEQYF.